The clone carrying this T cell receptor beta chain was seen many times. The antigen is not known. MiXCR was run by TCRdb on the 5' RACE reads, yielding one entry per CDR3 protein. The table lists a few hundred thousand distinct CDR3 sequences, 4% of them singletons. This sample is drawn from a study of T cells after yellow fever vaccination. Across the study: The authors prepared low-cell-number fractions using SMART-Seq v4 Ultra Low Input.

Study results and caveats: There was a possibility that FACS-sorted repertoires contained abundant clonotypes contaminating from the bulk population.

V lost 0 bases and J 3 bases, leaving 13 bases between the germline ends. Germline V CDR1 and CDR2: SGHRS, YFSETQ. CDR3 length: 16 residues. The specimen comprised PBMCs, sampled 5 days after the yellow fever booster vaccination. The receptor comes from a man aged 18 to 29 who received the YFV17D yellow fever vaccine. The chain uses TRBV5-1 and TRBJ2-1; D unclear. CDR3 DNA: TGCGCCAGCAGCTTGGCCCCGACTGGAATCTACAATGAGCAGTTCTTC. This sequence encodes CASSLAPTGIYNEQFF.